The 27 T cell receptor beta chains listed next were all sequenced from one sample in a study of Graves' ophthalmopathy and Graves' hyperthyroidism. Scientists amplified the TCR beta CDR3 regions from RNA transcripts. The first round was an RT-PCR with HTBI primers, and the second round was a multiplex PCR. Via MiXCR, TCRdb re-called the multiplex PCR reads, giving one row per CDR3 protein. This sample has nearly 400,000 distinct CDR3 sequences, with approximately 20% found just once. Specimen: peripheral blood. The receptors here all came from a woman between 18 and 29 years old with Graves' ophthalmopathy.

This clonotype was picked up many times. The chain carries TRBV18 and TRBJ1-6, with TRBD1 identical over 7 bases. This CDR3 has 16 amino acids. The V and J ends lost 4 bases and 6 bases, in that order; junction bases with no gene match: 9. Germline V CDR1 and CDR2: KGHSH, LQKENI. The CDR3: CASSRLDRAANSPLHF. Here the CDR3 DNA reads TGTGCCAGCTCACGTCTCGACAGGGCGGCTAATTCACCCCTCCACTTT.

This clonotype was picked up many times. The CDR3 here is CASLSQNYEQYF. CDR3 DNA: TGTGCCAGCTTGTCCCAAAACTACGAGCAGTACTTC. The gene calls are TRBV6-2 or TRBV6-3 and TRBJ2-7; D ambiguous. The CDR3 is 12 amino acids. CDR1 and CDR2 (germline): MNHEY, SVGEGT. Trimming took off 8 bases at V and 3 bases at J, with 11 bases between the two ends.

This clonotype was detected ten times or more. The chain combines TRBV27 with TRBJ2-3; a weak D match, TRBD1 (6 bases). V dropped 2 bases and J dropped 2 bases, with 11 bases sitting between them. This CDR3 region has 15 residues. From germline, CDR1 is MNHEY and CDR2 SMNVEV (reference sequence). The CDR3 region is CASSLSQGHTDTQYF. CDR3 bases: TGTGCCAGCAGTTTAAGTCAGGGGCACACAGATACGCAGTATTTT.

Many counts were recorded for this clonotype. The CDR3 nucleotides are TGCAGCGTCCAAGGCTCTACCCAATACACCGGGGAGCTGTTTTTT. This codes for CSVQGSTQYTGELFF. The chain uses TRBV29-1 and TRBJ2-2, with D uncertain. CDR1 is SQVTM and CDR2 is ANQGSEA in the germline V gene. V was trimmed by 6 bases and J by 3 bases, leaving 17 bases between them. The CDR3 contains 15 residues.

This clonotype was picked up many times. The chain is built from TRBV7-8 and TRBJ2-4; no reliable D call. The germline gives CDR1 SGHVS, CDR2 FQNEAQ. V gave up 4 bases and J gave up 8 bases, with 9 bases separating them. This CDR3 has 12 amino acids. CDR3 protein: CASSSIRDIQYF. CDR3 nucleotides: TGTGCCAGCAGCTCAATCCGGGACATTCAGTACTTC.

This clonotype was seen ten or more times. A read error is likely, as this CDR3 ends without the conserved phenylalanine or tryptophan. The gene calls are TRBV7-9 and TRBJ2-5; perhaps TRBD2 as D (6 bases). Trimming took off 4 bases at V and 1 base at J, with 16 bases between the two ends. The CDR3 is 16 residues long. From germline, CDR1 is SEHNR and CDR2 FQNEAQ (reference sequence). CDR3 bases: TGTGCCAGCAGCTCTCCCCGACTAGTCCCCCAAGAGACCCAGTACTAC. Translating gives CASSSPRLVPQETQYY.

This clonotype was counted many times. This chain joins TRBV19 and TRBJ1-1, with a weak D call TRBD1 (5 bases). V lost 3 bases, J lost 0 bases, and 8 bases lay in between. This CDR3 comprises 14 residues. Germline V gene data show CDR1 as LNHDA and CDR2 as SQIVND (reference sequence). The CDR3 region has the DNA TGTGCCAGTAGTATTGGGGGTATGAACACTGAAGCTTTCTTT. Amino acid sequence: CASSIGGMNTEAFF.

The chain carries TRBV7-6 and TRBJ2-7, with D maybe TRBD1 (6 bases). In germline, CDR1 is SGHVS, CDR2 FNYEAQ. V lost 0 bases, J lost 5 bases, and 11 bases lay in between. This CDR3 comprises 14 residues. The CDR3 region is CASSLAQGSDEQYF. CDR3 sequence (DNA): TGTGCCAGCAGCTTAGCACAGGGATCCGACGAGCAGTACTTC.

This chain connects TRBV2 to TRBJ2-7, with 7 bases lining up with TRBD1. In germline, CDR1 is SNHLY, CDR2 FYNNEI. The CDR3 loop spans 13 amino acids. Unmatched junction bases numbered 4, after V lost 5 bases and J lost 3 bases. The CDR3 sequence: CASSIRDSYEQYF. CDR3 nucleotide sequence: TGTGCCAGCAGTATACGGGACAGCTACGAGCAGTACTTC.

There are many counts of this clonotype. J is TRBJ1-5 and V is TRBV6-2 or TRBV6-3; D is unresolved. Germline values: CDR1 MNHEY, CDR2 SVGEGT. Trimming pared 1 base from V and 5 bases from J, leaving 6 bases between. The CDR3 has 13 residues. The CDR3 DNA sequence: TGTGCCAGCAGTTACTGGTCGGATCAGCCCCAGCATTTT. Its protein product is CASSYWSDQPQHF.

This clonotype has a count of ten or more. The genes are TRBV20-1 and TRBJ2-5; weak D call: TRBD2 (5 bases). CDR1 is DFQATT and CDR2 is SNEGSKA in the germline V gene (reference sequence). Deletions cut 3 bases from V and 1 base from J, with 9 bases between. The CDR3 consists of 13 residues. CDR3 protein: CSASGETQETQYF. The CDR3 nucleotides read TGCAGTGCTAGCGGGGAGACCCAAGAGACCCAGTACTTC.

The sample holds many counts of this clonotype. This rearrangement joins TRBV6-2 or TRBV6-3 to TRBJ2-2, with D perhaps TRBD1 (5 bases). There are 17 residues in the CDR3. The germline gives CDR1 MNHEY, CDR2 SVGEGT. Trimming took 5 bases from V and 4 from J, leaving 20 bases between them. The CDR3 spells CASSHRTNSPSTGELFF. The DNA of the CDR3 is TGTGCCAGCAGTCATCGGACAAACTCCCCATCCACCGGGGAGCTGTTTTTT.

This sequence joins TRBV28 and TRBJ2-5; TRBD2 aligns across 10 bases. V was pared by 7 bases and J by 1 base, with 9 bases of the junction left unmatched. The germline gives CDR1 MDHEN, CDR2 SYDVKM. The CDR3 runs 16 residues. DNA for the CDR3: TGTGCCAGCACCCCGCCAAGCGGGAGGGCCCAAGAGACCCAGTACTTC. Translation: CASTPPSGRAQETQYF.

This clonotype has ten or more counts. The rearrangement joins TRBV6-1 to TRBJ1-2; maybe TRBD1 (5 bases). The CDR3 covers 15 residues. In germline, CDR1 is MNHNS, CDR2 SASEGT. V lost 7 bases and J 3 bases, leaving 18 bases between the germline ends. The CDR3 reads CASIFEGRTHYGYTF. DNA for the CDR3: TGTGCCAGCATCTTTGAGGGGAGGACCCACTATGGCTACACCTTC.

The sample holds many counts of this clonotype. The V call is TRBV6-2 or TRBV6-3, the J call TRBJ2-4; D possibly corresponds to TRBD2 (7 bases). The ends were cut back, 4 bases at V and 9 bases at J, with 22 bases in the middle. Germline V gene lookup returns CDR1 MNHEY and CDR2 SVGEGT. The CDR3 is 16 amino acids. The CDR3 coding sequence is TGTGCCAGCAGTTCCCCCGTAGGATACAGGGAGGGCATTCAGTACTTC. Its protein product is CASSSPVGYREGIQYF.

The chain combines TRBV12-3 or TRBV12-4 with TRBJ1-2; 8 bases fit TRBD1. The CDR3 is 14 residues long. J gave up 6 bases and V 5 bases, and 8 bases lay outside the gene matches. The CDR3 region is CASSPGQGRHGYTF. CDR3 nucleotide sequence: TGTGCCAGCAGTCCCGGACAGGGTCGGCATGGCTACACCTTC.

The CDR3 spells CASGPRGGGNTEAFF. In DNA, the CDR3 is TGTGCCAGCGGCCCCCGAGGCGGCGGGAACACTGAAGCTTTCTTT. The chain employs TRBV11-3 and TRBJ1-1; D unclear. This CDR3 is built from 15 residues. Germline loops: CDR1 SGHNT, CDR2 YENEEA. Trimming cost V 8 bases and J 1 base, with 17 bases left between them. Complete variable domain (other parts from reference TRBV11-3 and TRBJ1-1): EAGVVQSPRYKIIEKKQPVAFWCNPISGHNTLYWYLQNLGQGPELLIRYENEEAVDDSQLPKDRFSAERLKGVDSTLKIQPAELGDSAVYLCASGPRGGGNTEAFFGQGTRLTVV.

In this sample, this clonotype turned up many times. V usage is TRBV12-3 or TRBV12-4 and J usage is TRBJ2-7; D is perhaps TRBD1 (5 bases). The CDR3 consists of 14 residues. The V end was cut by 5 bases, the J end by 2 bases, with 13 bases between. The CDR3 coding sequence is TGTGCCAGCAGTCCCCAGGGAACCACCTACGAGCAGTACTTC. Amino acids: CASSPQGTTYEQYF.

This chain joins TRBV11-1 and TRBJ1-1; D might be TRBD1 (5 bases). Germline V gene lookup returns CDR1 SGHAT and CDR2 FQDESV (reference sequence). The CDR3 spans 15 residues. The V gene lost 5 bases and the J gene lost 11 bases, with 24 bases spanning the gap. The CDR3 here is CASSPDGVRGRRAFF. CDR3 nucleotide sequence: TGTGCCAGCAGCCCGGATGGGGTACGGGGCCGGCGGGCTTTCTTT.

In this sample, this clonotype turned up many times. The CDR3: CAIKSQQNTEAFF. CDR3 DNA: TGTGCCATCAAGTCGCAGCAGAACACTGAAGCTTTCTTT. The chain has TRBV10-3 and TRBJ1-1; D uncertain. Per germline, CDR1 ENHRY and CDR2 SYGVKD. Trimming cost V 7 bases and J 1 base, with 10 bases left between them. This CDR3 contains 13 residues.

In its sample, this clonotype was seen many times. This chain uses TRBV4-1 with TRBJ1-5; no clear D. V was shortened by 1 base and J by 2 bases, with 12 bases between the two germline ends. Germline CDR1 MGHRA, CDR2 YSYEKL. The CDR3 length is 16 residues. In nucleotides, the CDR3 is TGCGCCAGCAGCCAAGTTTTCCGGAGACGCAATCAGCCCCAGCATTTT. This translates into CASSQVFRRRNQPQHF.

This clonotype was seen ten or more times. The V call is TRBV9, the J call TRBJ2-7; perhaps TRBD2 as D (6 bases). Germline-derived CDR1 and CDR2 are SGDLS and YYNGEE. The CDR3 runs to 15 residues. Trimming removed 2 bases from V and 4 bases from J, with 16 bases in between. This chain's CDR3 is CASSVYVGREYEQYF. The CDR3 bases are TGTGCCAGCAGCGTTTATGTCGGGAGAGAGTACGAGCAGTACTTC.

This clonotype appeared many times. The CDR3 loop reads CASSSPDRVFGYEQYF. Here the CDR3 DNA reads TGTGCCAGCAGTTCCCCCGACAGGGTCTTCGGCTACGAGCAGTACTTC. The V call is TRBV28, the J call TRBJ2-7; 7 nucleotides line up with TRBD1. Germline V lookup: CDR1 MDHEN, CDR2 SYDVKM. The CDR3 spans 16 residues. J gave up 3 bases and V 4 bases, and 12 bases lay outside the gene matches.

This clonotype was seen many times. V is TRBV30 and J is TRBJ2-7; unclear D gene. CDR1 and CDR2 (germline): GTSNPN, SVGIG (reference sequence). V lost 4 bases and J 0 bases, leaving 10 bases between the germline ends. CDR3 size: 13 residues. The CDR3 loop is CAWNRGTSYEQYF. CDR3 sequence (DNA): TGTGCCTGGAACCGAGGTACCTCCTACGAGCAGTACTTC. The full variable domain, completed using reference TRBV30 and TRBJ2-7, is SQTIHQWPATLVQPVGSPLSLECTVEGTSNPNLYWYRQAAGRGLQLLFYSVGIGQISSEVPQNLSASRPQDRQFILSSKKLLLSDSGFYLCAWNRGTSYEQYFGPGTRLTVT.

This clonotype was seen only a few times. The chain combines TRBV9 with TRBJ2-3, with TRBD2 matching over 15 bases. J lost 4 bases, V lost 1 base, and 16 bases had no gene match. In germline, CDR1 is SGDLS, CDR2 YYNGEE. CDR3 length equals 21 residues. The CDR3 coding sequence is TGTGCCAGCAGCGTAAACCCCGGGACTAGCGGGGGGATTGGGTATCCAGATACGCAGTATTTT. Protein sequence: CASSVNPGTSGGIGYPDTQYF.

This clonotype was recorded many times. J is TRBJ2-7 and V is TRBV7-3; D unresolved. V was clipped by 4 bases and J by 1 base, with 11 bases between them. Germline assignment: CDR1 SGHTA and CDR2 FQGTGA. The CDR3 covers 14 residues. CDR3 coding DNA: TGTGCCAGCAGCTCCACGGGTCCTTCCTACGAGCAGTACTTC. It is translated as CASSSTGPSYEQYF.

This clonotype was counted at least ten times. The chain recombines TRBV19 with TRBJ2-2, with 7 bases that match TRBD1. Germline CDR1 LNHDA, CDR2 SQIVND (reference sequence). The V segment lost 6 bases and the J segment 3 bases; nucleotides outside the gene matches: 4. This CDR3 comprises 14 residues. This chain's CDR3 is CASSPDRDTGELFF. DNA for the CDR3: TGTGCCAGTAGCCCTGACAGGGACACCGGGGAGCTGTTTTTT.